The 19 T cell receptor beta chains below all came from one sample that was sequenced in a study of blood T cells in healthy people across ages. The use of a sample-barcoded 5' primer and a J-beta primer mix characterized a second PCR of roughly 6 to 11 cycles. One entry per CDR3 protein results from TCRdb running MiXCR on the 5' RACE reads. The profile shows roughly 1.9 million distinct CDR3 sequences, about two fifths of them singletons. Material: blood. Receptor source: a human donor in good health.

The chain employs TRBV12-3 or TRBV12-4 and TRBJ2-5, with TRBD2 as a possible D gene (6 bases). Trimming took 5 bases from V and 4 from J, leaving 11 bases between them. This CDR3 has 13 residues. As DNA, the CDR3 is TGTGCCAGCAGTGTGACTAGACCAGAGACCCAGTACTTC. Translation gives CASSVTRPETQYF.

V is TRBV29-1 and J is TRBJ1-1; tentatively, D is TRBD1 (5 bases). CDR1 and CDR2 (germline): SQVTM, ANQGSEA. V lost 6 bases and J 6 bases, leaving 23 bases between the germline ends. This CDR3 has 15 residues. The CDR3 loop reads CSVGSLGTYGAEAFF. DNA of the CDR3: TGCAGCGTAGGTTCTTTGGGGACCTATGGGGCTGAAGCTTTCTTT.

J is TRBJ2-4 and V is TRBV4-3; 9 nucleotides match TRBD2. V dropped 0 bases and J dropped 5; count of bases not matched to a gene: 5. The germline V gene has CDR1 LGHNA and CDR2 YSLEER. The CDR3 is 16 amino acids. CDR3: CASSQDLAGGQNIQYF. The CDR3 region has the DNA TGCGCCAGCAGCCAAGATTTGGCGGGGGGGCAAAACATTCAGTACTTC.

This clonotype was seen a handful of times. The chain carries TRBV5-6 and TRBJ2-7, with 7 bases fitting TRBD1. There are 16 residues in the CDR3. The ends lost 4 bases at V and 4 bases at J; junction bases unmatched: 14. Per the germline V gene, CDR1 is SGHDT and CDR2 is YYEEEE. CDR3 nucleotide sequence: TGTGCCAGCAGCGGGTATGGACAGGTAAAAGCTTACGAGCAGTACTTC. Residues: CASSGYGQVKAYEQYF.

The V and J genes are TRBV14 and TRBJ2-7, with D possibly being TRBD1 (5 bases). This CDR3 has 15 amino acids. The V end lost 2 bases, the J end lost 0 bases, and 11 bases lay between the germline ends. The V gene's germline CDR1 is SGHDN and CDR2 FVKESK. CDR3 loop: CASSQTGSGSYEQYF. The CDR3 DNA follows: TGTGCCAGCAGCCAAACAGGTTCCGGCTCCTACGAGCAGTACTTC. The full variable domain, with the rest looked up from reference TRBV14 and TRBJ2-7, is EAGVTQFPSHSVIEKGQTVTLRCDPISGHDNLYWYRRVMGKEIKFLLHFVKESKQDESGMPNNRFLAERTGGTYSTLKVQPAELEDSGVYFCASSQTGSGSYEQYFGPGTRLTVT.

The table lists this clonotype with a count of one. The chain is built from TRBV5-1 and TRBJ2-1, with D hard to call. CDR1 and CDR2 from the germline V gene are SGHRS and YFSETQ. Trimming removed 0 bases from V and 7 bases from J, with 23 bases in between. CDR3 length: 18 amino acids. The CDR3 is CASSLDPFITDIGNEQFF. CDR3 in DNA: TGCGCCAGCAGCTTGGACCCCTTTATTACCGATATTGGGAATGAGCAGTTCTTC. The full variable domain, in which reference TRBV5-1 and TRBJ2-1 provide the parts outside the CDR3, is KAGVTQTPRYLIKTRGQQVTLSCSPISGHRSVSWYQQTPGQGLQFLFEYFSETQRNKGNFPGRFSGRQFSNSRSEMNVSTLELGDSALYLCASSLDPFITDIGNEQFFGPGTRLTVL.

This clonotype was detected only a few times. The chain uses TRBV4-3 and TRBJ1-2; D uncertain. This CDR3 is built from 15 residues. Germline lookup yields CDR1 LGHNA and CDR2 YSLEER. V shed 0 bases and J shed 3 bases, with 11 bases lying between them. CDR3 DNA sequence: TGCGCCAGCAGCCAAGATAGGGATCGTGACTATGGCTACACCTTC. Translating it yields CASSQDRDRDYGYTF.

This clonotype was counted a few times. The J gene is TRBJ2-7, the V gene TRBV7-2, with D perhaps being TRBD1 or TRBD2 (6 bases each). CDR1 and CDR2 from the germline V gene are SGHTA and FQGNSA. Deletions cut 2 bases from V and 4 bases from J, with 15 bases between. The CDR3 runs 15 residues. The CDR3 DNA follows: TGTGCCAGCAGCTTACGACTAGGGGGATGGTACGAGCAGTACTTC. This translates into CASSLRLGGWYEQYF.

J is TRBJ2-1 and V is TRBV10-3; D is perhaps TRBD2 (5 bases). Germline V lookup: CDR1 ENHRY, CDR2 SYGVKD. This CDR3 has 15 amino acids. V gave up 0 bases and J gave up 10 bases, with 16 bases separating them. CDR3 sequence: CAISESAGSSYEQFF. Written as DNA, the CDR3 is TGTGCCATCAGTGAGTCGGCGGGTTCCTCCTACGAGCAGTTCTTC.

The table lists this clonotype with a count of one. CDR3 loop: CASRDGPAGNTEAFF. DNA for the CDR3: TGTGCCAGTAGAGACGGCCCGGCCGGGAACACTGAAGCTTTCTTT. This chain connects TRBV19 to TRBJ1-1; the D is unclear. The germline CDR1 and CDR2 sequences are LNHDA and SQIVND (reference sequence). V was pared by 6 bases and J by 1 base, with 15 bases between. The CDR3 is made up of 15 amino acids. The full variable domain, in which reference TRBV19 and TRBJ1-1 provide the parts outside the CDR3, is DGGITQSPKYLFRKEGQNVTLSCEQNLNHDAMYWYRQDPGQGLRLIYYSQIVNDFQKGDIAEGYSVSREKKESFPLTVTSAQKNPTAFYLCASRDGPAGNTEAFFGQGTRLTVV.

As regards this clonotype: The germline gene is not matched at one end of the junction; a read error may be the cause. The chain couples TRBV5-1 to TRBJ2-1, with TRBD2 identical over 8 bases. Germline CDR1 and CDR2: SGHRS and YFSETQ. This CDR3 spans 15 amino acids. CDR3 sequence: CASSPRGGYSNGQFF. The CDR3 DNA sequence: TGCGCCAGCAGCCCCCGGGGGGGCTACTCCAATGGGCAGTTCTTC.

This clonotype occurred a few times. This sequence joins TRBV20-1 and TRBJ2-2; 8 positions agree with TRBD2. CDR1 DFQATT and CDR2 SNEGSKA come from the germline V gene (reference sequence). The CDR3 sequence is 14 residues long. V shed 3 bases and J 4 bases; nucleotides not matched to a gene: 4. The CDR3 DNA sequence: TGCAGTGCTAGCGGGGGGGCGACCACCGGGGAGCTGTTTTTT. Protein product: CSASGGATTGELFF.

The gene calls are TRBV4-2 and TRBJ1-1, with 7 bases lining up with TRBD1. Trimming at V came to 4 bases and at J to 2 bases, leaving 7 bases not matched to a gene. Germline lookup yields CDR1 LGHNA and CDR2 YNFKEQ. This CDR3 contains 15 residues. The CDR3 nucleotides read TGTGCCAGCAGCCGCGGACAGGCCGGAAACACTGAAGCTTTCTTT. Its translation is CASSRGQAGNTEAFF.

This clonotype showed up many times. The chain recombines TRBV4-1 with TRBJ2-6; D is unresolved. This CDR3 is 16 amino acids long. Trimming cost V 6 bases and J 2 bases, with 14 bases left between them. Germline lookup yields CDR1 MGHRA and CDR2 YSYEKL. CDR3 DNA sequence: TGCGCCAGCAGTCATTATGGACGCGCTGGGGCCAACGTCCTGACTTTC. This encodes CASSHYGRAGANVLTF.

The CDR3 nucleotides are TGTGCCAGCAGTGACCCGGGACAGGGATCCTATAATTCACCCCTCCACTTT. Its protein is CASSDPGQGSYNSPLHF. The gene calls are TRBV2 and TRBJ1-6, with 9 bases fitting TRBD1. The length of the CDR3 is 17 residues. Germline V gives CDR1 SNHLY, CDR2 FYNNEI. V was clipped by 3 bases and J by 1 base; unmatched bases: 4.

The chain is built from TRBV29-1 and TRBJ1-4, with D possibly TRBD1 on 6 matching bases. Trimming stripped 7 bases from V and 6 bases from J, with 12 bases between. CDR3 size: 12 residues. CDR1 SQVTM and CDR2 ANQGSEA come from the germline V gene. As DNA, the CDR3 is TGCAGCGGAGGGGGGCTGGATGAAAAACTGTTTTTT. This codes for CSGGGLDEKLFF.

The chain recombines TRBV12-3 or TRBV12-4 with TRBJ2-7; D gene uncertain. The CDR3 loop spans 12 amino acids. Trimming shortened V by 5 bases and J by 3 bases, and 8 bases separated the two germline ends. In DNA, the CDR3 is TGTGCCAGCAGTACGGACCGCTACGAGCAGTACTTC. Protein sequence: CASSTDRYEQYF.

Worth noting for this clonotype: One junction end does not reproduce the germline sequence, and a read error may be involved. CDR3 sequence reads: CASSNQGFYGHTF. The CDR3 nucleotides read TGTGCCAGCAGCAACCAGGGTTTCTATGGCCACACCTTC. The chain combines TRBV6-2 or TRBV6-3 with TRBJ1-2, with a weak D call TRBD1 (5 bases). The CDR3 totals 13 residues. Germline V gene data show CDR1 as MNHEY and CDR2 as SVGEGT.

The chain has TRBV6-1 and TRBJ2-5; TRBD2 matches 12 bases. Germline CDR1 and CDR2: MNHNS and SASEGT. With V trimmed by 6 bases and J by 5 bases, 16 bases remained unmatched. The CDR3 covers 18 residues. This CDR3 reads CASSTNYGLAGGRETQYF. CDR3 in DNA: TGTGCCAGCAGCACTAATTATGGGCTAGCGGGGGGGCGGGAGACCCAGTACTTC.